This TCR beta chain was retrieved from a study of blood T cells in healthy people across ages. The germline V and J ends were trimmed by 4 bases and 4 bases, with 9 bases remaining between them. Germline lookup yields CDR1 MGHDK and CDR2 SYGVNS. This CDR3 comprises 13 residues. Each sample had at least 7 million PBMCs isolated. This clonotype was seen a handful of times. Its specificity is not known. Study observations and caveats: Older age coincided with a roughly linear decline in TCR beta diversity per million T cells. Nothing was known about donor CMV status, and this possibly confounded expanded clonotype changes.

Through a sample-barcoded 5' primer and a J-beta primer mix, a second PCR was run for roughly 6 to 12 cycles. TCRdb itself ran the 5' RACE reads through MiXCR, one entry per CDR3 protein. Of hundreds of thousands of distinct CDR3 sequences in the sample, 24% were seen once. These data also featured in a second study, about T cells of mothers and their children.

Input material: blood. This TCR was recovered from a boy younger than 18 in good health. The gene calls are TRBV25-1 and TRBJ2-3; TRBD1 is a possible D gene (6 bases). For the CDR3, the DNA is TGTGCCAGCAGTGTACAGGGCGCAGATACGCAGTATTTT. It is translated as CASSVQGADTQYF.